This T cell receptor beta chain was recovered during a study of T cell repertoires in cytomegalovirus infection. TCRdb used MiXCR to reprocess the reads, holding one entry per CDR3 protein. The sample gives roughly 180,000 distinct CDR3 sequences, 28% of which show up once; 30% to 35% is in the top ten. Trimming cost V 4 bases and J 1 base, with 4 bases left between them. CDR1 is MRHNA, CDR2 SNTAGT, per germline. The CDR3 is 13 amino acids. This chain connects TRBV6-4 to TRBJ2-2; no clear D. The sequenced sample was PBMCs. The receptor was isolated from a human donor in good health (CMV status not recorded). Some clones in this sample may be carry-over from other donors' samples. The CDR3 sequence: CASSGRNTGELFF. CDR3 sequence (DNA): TGTGCCAGCAGTGGGAGGAACACCGGGGAGCTGTTTTTT.